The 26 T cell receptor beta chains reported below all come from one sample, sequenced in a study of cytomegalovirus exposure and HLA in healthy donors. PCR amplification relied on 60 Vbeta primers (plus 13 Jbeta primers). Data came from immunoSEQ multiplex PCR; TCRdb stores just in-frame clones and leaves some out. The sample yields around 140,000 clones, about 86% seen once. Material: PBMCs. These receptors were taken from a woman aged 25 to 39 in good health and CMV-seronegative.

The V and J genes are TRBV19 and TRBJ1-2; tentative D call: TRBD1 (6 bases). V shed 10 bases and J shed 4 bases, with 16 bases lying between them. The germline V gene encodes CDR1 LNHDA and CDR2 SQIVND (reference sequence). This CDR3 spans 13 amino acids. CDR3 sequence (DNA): TGTGCCACCAATGGCCGGGACATCTATGGCTACACCTTC. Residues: CATNGRDIYGYTF.

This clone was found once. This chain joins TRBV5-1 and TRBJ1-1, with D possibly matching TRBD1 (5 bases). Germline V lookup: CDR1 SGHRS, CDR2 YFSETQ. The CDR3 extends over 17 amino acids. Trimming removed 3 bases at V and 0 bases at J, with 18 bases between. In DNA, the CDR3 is TGCGCCAGCAGCTCCGGGGAGGGGAGGTTCATGAACACTGAAGCTTTCTTT. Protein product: CASSSGEGRFMNTEAFF.

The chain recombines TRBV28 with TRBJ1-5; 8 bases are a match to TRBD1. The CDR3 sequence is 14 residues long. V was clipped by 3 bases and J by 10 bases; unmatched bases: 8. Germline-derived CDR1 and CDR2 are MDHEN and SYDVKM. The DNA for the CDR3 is TGTGCCAGCAGTTTCGGGCAGGGGGCGTCCCCCCAGCATTTT. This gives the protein CASSFGQGASPQHF.

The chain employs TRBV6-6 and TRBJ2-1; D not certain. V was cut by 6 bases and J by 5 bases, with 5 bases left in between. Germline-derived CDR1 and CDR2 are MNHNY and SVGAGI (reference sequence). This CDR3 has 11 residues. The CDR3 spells CASSINNEQFF. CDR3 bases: TGTGCCAGCAGCATCAACAATGAGCAGTTCTTC.

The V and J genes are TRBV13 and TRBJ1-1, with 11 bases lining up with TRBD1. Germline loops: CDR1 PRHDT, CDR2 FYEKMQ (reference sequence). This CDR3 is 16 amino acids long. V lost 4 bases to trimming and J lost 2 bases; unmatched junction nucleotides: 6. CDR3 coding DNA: TGTGCCAGCAGCTCAGATTGGACAGGGGGCAACACTGAAGCTTTCTTT. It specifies CASSSDWTGGNTEAFF.

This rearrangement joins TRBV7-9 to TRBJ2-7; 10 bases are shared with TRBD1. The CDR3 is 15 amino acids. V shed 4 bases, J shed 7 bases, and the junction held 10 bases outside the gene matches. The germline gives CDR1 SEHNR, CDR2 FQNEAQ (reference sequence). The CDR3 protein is CASSSGQGVPREQYF. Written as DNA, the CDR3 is TGTGCCAGCAGCTCCGGACAGGGGGTTCCTAGAGAGCAGTACTTC.

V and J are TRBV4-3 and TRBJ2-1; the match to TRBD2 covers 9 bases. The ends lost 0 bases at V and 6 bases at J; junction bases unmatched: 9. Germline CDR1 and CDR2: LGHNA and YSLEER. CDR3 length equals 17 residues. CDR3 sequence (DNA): TGCGCCAGCAGCCAAGATTACGCGGGGGGGCTGGGCAATGAGCAGTTCTTC. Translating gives CASSQDYAGGLGNEQFF.

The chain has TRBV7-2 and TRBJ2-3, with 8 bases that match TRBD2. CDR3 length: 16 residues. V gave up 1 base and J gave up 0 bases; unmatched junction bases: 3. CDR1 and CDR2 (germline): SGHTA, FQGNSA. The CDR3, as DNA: TGTGCCAGCAGCTTAGTGAGCGGGGGTAGCACAGATACGCAGTATTTT. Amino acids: CASSLVSGGSTDTQYF.

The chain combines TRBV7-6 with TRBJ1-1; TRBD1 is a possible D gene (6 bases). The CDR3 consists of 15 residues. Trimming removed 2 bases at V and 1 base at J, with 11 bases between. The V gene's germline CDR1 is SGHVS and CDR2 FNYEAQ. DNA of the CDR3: TGTGCCAGCAGCTTACTGACAGGAGGGAACACTGAAGCTTTCTTT. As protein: CASSLLTGGNTEAFF. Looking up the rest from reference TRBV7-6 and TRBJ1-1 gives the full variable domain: GAGVSQSPRYKVTKRGQDVALRCDPISGHVSLYWYRQALGQGPEFLTYFNYEAQQDKSGLPNDRFSAERPEGSISTLTIQRTEQRDSAMYRCASSLLTGGNTEAFFGQGTRLTVV.

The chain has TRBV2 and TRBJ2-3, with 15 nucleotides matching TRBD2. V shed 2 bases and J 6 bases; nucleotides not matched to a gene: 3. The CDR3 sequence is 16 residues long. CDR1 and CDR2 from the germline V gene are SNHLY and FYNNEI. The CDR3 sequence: CASSELGLAGGDTQYF. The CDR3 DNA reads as TGTGCCAGCAGTGAATTGGGACTAGCGGGGGGCGATACGCAGTATTTT.

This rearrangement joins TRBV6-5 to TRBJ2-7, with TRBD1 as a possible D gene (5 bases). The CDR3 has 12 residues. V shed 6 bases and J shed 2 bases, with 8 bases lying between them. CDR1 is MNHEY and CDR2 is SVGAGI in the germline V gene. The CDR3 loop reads CASRRQTYEQYF. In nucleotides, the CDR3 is TGTGCCAGCAGGCGACAGACCTACGAGCAGTACTTC.

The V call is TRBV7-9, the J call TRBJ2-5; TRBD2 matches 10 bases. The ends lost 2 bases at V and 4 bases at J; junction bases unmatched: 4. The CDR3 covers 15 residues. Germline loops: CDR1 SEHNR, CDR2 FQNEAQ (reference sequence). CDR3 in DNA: TGTGCCAGCAGCTTACAGCGGGGGGGCCGAGAGACCCAGTACTTC. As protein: CASSLQRGGRETQYF.

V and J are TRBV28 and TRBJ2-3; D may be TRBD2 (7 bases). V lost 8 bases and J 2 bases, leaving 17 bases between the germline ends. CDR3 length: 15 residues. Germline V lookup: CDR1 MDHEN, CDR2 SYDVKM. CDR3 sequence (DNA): TGTGCCAGCGGGGGGGCCGCAGTTCTCACAGATACGCAGTATTTT. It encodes CASGGAAVLTDTQYF. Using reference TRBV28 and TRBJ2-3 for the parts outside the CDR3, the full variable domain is DVKVTQSSRYLVKRTGEKVFLECVQDMDHENMFWYRQDPGLGLRLIYFSYDVKMKEKGDIPEGYSVSREKKERFSLILESASTNQTSMYLCASGGAAVLTDTQYFGPGTRLTVL.

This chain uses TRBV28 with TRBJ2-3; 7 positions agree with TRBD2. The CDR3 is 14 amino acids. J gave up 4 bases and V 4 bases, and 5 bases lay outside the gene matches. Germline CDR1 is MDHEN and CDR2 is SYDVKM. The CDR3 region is CASSWRLAPDTQYF. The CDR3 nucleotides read TGTGCCAGCAGTTGGCGACTAGCCCCAGATACGCAGTATTTT.

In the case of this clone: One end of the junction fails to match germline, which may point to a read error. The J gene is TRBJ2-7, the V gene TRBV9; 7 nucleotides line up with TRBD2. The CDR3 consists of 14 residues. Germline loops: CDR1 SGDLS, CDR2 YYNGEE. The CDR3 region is CASGVREAPYEQYF. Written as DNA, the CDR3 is TGTGCCAGCGGCGTCCGGGAGGCCCCCTACGAGCAGTACTTC.

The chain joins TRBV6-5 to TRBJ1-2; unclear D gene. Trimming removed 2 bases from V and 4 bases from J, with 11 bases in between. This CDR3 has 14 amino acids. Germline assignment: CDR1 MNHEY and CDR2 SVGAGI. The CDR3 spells CASSYGQPIYGYTF. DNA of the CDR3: TGTGCCAGCAGTTACGGGCAGCCCATCTATGGCTACACCTTC.

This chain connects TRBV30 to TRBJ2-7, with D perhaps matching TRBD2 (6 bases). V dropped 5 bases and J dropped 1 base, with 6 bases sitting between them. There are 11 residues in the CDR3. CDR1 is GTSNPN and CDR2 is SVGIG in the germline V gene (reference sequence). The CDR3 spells CAWGGSYEQYF. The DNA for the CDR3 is TGTGCCTGGGGGGGGTCCTACGAGCAGTACTTC. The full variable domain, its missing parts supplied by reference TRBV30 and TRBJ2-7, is SQTIHQWPATLVQPVGSPLSLECTVEGTSNPNLYWYRQAAGRGLQLLFYSVGIGQISSEVPQNLSASRPQDRQFILSSKKLLLSDSGFYLCAWGGSYEQYFGPGTRLTVT.

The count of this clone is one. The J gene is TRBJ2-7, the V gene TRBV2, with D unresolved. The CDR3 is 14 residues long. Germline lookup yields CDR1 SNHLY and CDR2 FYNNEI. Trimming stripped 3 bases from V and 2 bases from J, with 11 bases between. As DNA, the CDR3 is TGTGCCAGCAGTGATTTGGGCAGGACCTACGAGCAGTACTTC. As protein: CASSDLGRTYEQYF.

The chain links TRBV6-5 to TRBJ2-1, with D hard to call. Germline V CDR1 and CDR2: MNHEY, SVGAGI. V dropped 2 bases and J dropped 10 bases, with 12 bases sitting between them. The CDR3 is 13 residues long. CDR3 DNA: TGTGCCAGCAGTTACGATCAGTGGCAGGAGCAGTTCTTC. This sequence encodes CASSYDQWQEQFF.

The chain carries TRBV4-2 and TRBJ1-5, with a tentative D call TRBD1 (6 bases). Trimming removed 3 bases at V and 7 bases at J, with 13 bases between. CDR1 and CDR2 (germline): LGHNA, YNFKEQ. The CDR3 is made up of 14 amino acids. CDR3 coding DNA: TGTGCCAGCAGCCATGAAGGGGGTAGGCAGCCCCAGCATTTT. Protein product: CASSHEGGRQPQHF.

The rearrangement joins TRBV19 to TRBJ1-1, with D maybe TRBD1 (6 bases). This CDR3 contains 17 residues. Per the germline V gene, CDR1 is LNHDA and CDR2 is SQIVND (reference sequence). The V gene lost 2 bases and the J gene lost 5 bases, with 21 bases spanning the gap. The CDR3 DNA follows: TGTGCCAGTAGTATAATGGGGACAATGAATGGAATGACTGAAGCTTTCTTT. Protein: CASSIMGTMNGMTEAFF.

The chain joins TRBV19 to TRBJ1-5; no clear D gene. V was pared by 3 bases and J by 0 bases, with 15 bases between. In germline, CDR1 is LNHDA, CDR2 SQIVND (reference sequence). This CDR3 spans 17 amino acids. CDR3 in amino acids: CASSIFSGRYSNQPQHF. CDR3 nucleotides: TGTGCCAGTAGTATTTTCTCAGGTCGTTATAGCAATCAGCCCCAGCATTTT.

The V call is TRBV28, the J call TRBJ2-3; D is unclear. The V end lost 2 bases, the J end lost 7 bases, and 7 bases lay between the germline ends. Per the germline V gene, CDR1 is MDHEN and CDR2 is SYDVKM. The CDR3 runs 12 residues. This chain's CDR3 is CASSLGEYTQYF. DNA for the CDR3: TGTGCCAGCAGTTTAGGAGAATATACGCAGTATTTT.

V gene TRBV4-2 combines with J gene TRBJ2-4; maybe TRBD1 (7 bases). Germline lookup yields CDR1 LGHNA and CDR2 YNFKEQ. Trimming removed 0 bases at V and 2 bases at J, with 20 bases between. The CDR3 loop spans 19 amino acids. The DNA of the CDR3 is TGTGCCAGCAGCCAAGATAGGTTACGACAGGGAGGATCCAAAAACATTCAGTACTTC. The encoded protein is CASSQDRLRQGGSKNIQYF.

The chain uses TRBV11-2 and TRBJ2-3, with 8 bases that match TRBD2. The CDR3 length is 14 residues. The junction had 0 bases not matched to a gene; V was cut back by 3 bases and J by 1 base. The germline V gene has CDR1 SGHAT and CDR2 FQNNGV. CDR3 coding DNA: TGTGCCAGCAGCTTTAGCGGGGGCACAGATACGCAGTATTTT. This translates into CASSFSGGTDTQYF.

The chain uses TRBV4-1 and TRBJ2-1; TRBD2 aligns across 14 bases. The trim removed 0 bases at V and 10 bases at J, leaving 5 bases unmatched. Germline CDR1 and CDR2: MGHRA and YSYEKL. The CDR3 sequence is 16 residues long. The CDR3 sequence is CASSQDRLAGGEEQFF. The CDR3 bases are TGCGCCAGCAGCCAAGATCGACTAGCGGGGGGGGAGGAGCAGTTCTTC.